The entry below describes one T cell receptor (beta chain). With 60 Vbeta and 13 Jbeta primers, the PCR was carried out. Method: immunoSEQ multiplex PCR; TCRdb's copy keeps in-frame clones and lacks some. The sample has 100,000 to 150,000 clones; around 78% are singletons. The data were taken from a study of cytomegalovirus exposure and HLA in healthy donors. CDR1 is SGHRS, CDR2 YFSETQ, per germline. V was trimmed by 6 bases and J by 0 bases, leaving 10 bases between them. CDR3 length: 14 amino acids. Sequencing was performed on PBMCs. This clonotype was sampled from a man aged 40-55 years in good health and CMV-seronegative. J is TRBJ2-4 and V is TRBV5-1, with D uncertain. The CDR3: CASTPTGAKNIQYF. For the CDR3, the DNA is TGCGCCAGCACCCCGACTGGAGCCAAAAACATTCAGTACTTC.